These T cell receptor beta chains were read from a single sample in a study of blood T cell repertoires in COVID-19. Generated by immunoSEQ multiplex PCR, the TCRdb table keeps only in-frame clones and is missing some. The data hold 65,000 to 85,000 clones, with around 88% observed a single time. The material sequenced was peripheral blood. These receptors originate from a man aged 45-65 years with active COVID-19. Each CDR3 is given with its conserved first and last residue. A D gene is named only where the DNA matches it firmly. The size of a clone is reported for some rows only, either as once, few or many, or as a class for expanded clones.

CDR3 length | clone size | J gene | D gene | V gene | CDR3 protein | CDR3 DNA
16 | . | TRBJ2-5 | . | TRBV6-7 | CASSYSIRGGQETQYF | TGTGCCAGCAGTTACTCGATACGGGGTGGCCAAGAGACCCAGTACTTC
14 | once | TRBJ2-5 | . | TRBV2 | CASRGWRNQETQYF | TGTGCCAGCAGGGGGTGGAGGAACCAAGAGACCCAGTACTTC
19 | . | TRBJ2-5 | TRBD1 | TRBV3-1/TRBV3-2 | CASSQDLDMPTGEQGTQYF | TGTGCCAGCAGCCAAGATTTGGATATGCCGACAGGGGAACAAGGGACCCAGTACTTC
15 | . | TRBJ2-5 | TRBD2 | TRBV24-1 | CATSETGLAHETQYF | TGTGCCACCAGTGAAACGGGACTAGCGCACGAGACCCAGTACTTC
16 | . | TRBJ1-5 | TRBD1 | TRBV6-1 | CASSGEDRISNQPQHF | TGTGCCAGCAGTGGGGAGGACAGGATTAGCAATCAGCCCCAGCATTTT
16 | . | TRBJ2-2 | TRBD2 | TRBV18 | CASRGLASSNTGELFF | TGTGCCAGCCGGGGACTAGCGTCTTCGAACACCGGGGAGCTGTTTTTT
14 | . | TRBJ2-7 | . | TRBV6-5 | CASRTPGVSYEQYF | TGTGCCAGTAGAACTCCGGGGGTTTCCTACGAGCAGTACTTC
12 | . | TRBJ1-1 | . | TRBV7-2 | CASSLGLTEAFF | TGTGCCAGCAGCTTGGGGCTCACTGAAGCTTTCTTT
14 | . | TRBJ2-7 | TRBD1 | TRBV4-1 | CASSPPGTGSPQVF | TGCGCCAGCAGCCCTCCCGGGACAGGGTCCCCCCAGGTATTC
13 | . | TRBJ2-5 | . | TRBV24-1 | CATSELDQETQYF | TGTGCCACCAGTGAACTGGACCAAGAGACCCAGTACTTC
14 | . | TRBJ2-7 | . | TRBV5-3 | CARSGCWSGKEQYF | TGTGCCAGAAGCGGGTGCTGGAGCGGCAAAGAGCAGTACTTC
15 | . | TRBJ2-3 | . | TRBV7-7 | CASSLGPEFTDTQYF | TGTGCTAGCAGCTTAGGGCCAGAATTCACAGATACGCAGTATTTT
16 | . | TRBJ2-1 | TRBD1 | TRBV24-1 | CATSEAGQGADNEQFF | TGTGCCACCAGTGAGGCGGGACAGGGGGCTGACAATGAGCAGTTCTTC
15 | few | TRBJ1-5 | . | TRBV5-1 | CASSFAVISNQPQHF | TGCGCCAGCAGCTTCGCAGTGATTAGCAATCAGCCCCAGCATTTT
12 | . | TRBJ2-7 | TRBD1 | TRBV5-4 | CASSLGQGEQYF | TGTGCCAGCAGCTTGGGACAGGGTGAGCAGTACTTC
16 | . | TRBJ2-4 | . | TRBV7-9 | CASSLGTLLAKNIQYF | TGTGCCAGCAGCTTAGGGACTTTACTAGCCAAAAACATTCAGTACTTC
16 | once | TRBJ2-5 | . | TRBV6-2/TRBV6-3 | CASSDRGTSYQETQYF | TGTGCCAGCAGCGACCGAGGGACTTCTTACCAAGAGACCCAGTACTTC
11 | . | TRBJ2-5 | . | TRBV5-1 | CASRLRETQYF | TGCGCCAGCCGACTCCGAGAGACCCAGTACTTC
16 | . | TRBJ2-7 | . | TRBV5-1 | CASRPQLDLHSYEQYF | TGCGCCAGCAGACCTCAGCTGGACTTACACTCCTACGAGCAGTACTTC
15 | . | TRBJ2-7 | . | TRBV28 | CASARPTTGGYEQYF | TGTGCCAGCGCCAGACCAACGACAGGCGGCTACGAGCAGTACTTC
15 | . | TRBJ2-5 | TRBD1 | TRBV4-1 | CASSYRDRGGETQYF | TGCGCCAGCAGCTATAGGGACAGGGGAGGGGAGACCCAGTACTTC
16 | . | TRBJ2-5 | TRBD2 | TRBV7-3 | CASSPGLAGGQETQYF | TGTGCCAGCAGCCCGGGACTAGCGGGGGGCCAAGAGACCCAGTACTTC
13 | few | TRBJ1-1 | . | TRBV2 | CASSTTRNTEAFF | TGTGCCAGCAGTACCACAAGAAACACTGAAGCTTTCTTT
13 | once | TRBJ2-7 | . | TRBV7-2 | CASSLPLPYEQYF | TGTGCCAGCAGCTTACCTCTCCCCTACGAGCAGTACTTC
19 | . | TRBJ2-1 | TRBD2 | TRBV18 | CASTPLLAGGVSSYNEQFF | TGTGCCAGCACCCCCCTACTAGCGGGGGGGGTTAGCTCCTACAATGAGCAGTTCTTC
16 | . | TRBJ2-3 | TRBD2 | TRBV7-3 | CASKPGGLAGADTQYF | TGTGCCAGCAAGCCCGGAGGACTAGCGGGAGCTGATACGCAGTATTTT
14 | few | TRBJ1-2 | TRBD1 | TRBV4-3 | CASSQDTGGRGYTF | TGCGCCAGCAGCCAAGATACAGGGGGCCGCGGCTACACCTTC
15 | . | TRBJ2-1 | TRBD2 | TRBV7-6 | CASSLGGGGQDEQFF | TGTGCCAGCAGTCTGGGTGGCGGGGGTCAAGATGAGCAGTTCTTC
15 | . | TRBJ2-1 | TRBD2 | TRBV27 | CASSGEERDYNEQFF | TGTGCCAGCAGTGGTGAAGAGCGGGACTACAATGAGCAGTTCTTC
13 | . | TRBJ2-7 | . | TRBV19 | CASSIDTGYEQYF | TGTGCCAGTAGTATAGATACAGGTTACGAGCAGTACTTC
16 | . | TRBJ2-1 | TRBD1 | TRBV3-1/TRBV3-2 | CASSPRTGAPYNEQFF | TGTGCCAGCAGCCCCCGGACAGGGGCGCCCTACAATGAGCAGTTCTTC
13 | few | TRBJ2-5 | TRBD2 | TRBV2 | CASSRGEGETQYF | TGTGCCAGCAGTCGAGGGGAGGGGGAGACCCAGTACTTC
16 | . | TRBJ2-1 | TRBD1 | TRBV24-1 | CATSDNRDRAYNEQFF | TGTGCCACCAGTGATAACCGGGACAGGGCATACAATGAGCAGTTCTTC